This TCR beta chain was sequenced in a study of monozygotic twins with inflammatory bowel disease. TCRdb re-called the 5' RACE reads and catalogs CDR3 proteins one per entry, DNA excluded. The repertoire table contains tens of thousands of distinct CDR3 sequences. Sequenced: blood. The TCR originated in a human donor with ulcerative colitis or Crohn's disease, or a healthy co-twin of an affected twin (not recorded which).

The CDR3 spells CASSPAGLHEQYF. This rearrangement joins TRBV7-7 to TRBJ2-7; TCRdb names TRBD2, which stays unverified in the absence of DNA. The V gene's germline CDR1 is SSHAT and CDR2 FNYEAQ (reference sequence). The CDR3 length is 13 residues.